A single sample is the source of the 10 T cell receptor beta chains below, sequenced in a study of CD8+ T cells in alopecia areata. Noted treatment: oral pan-JAK inhibitor, 5-10 mg twice daily. Extraction and reverse transcription of RNA yielded cDNA as the sequencing template. Clones were read by immunoSEQ multiplex PCR, and TCRdb kept only the in-frame ones, dropping some. This sample has over 150,000 clones, with 60% found just once. The sequencing used CD4+ T cells sorted from blood, collected at week 4, from a patient treated with tofacitinib. The receptors here all came from a human donor with alopecia areata.

This clone was detected a few times. The chain recombines TRBV29-1 with TRBJ2-5, with unresolved D. Germline CDR1 is SQVTM and CDR2 is ANQGSEA. This CDR3 is built from 10 residues. V was clipped by 2 bases and J by 3 bases, with 1 base between them. This CDR3 reads CSVEKETQYF. The CDR3 DNA sequence: TGCAGCGTTGAAAAAGAGACCCAGTACTTC.

V is TRBV7-3 and J is TRBJ1-1, with a possible D match to TRBD1 (6 bases). The CDR3 contains 15 residues. The germline V gene encodes CDR1 SGHTA and CDR2 FQGTGA. V gave up 0 bases and J gave up 1 base, with 9 bases separating them. The CDR3: CASSLTGTPNTEAFF. In DNA, the CDR3 is TGTGCCAGCAGCTTAACCGGGACACCGAACACTGAAGCTTTCTTT.

The chain is built from TRBV13 and TRBJ2-7; TRBD2 agrees at 13 bases. The CDR3 runs to 14 residues. J lost 7 bases, V lost 6 bases, and 6 bases had no gene match. CDR1 is PRHDT, CDR2 FYEKMQ, per germline (reference sequence). The CDR3: CASSPGLAGDEQYF. The DNA of the CDR3 is TGTGCCAGCAGTCCCGGACTAGCGGGGGATGAGCAGTACTTC.

The chain has TRBV4-2 and TRBJ1-2; D is ambiguous. Trimming removed 3 bases from V and 8 bases from J, with 16 bases in between. Looked up from germline, CDR1 is LGHNA and CDR2 is YNFKEQ. The CDR3 runs to 14 residues. CDR3 protein: CASSHLQREQGYTF. The CDR3 nucleotides read TGTGCCAGCAGCCACCTCCAAAGAGAGCAGGGCTACACCTTC.

V usage is TRBV29-1 and J usage is TRBJ2-1; no firm D call. This CDR3 is 14 amino acids long. Germline CDR1 is SQVTM and CDR2 is ANQGSEA. Trimming took off 6 bases at V and 8 bases at J, with 20 bases between the two ends. The CDR3 coding sequence is TGCAGCGTCCCCTCGGCAGTCCGGGTACATGAGCAGTTCTTC. Its translation is CSVPSAVRVHEQFF.

V gene TRBV7-2 combines with J gene TRBJ1-2; D unresolved. Per germline, CDR1 SGHTA and CDR2 FQGNSA. This CDR3 contains 15 residues. V was cut by 5 bases and J by 1 base, with 14 bases left in between. The CDR3 region is CASSHGVLRNYGYTF. Here the CDR3 DNA reads TGTGCCAGCAGCCACGGGGTACTACGTAACTATGGCTACACCTTC. Full variable domain (remainder filled in from reference TRBV7-2 and TRBJ1-2): GAGVSQSPSNKVTEKGKDVELRCDPISGHTALYWYRQSLGQGLEFLIYFQGNSAPDKSGLPSDRFSAERTGGSVSTLTIQRTQQEDSAVYLCASSHGVLRNYGYTFGSGTRLTVV.

This clone turned up a few times. The chain links TRBV29-1 to TRBJ2-5, with unresolved D. This CDR3 is built from 13 residues. Trimming stripped 0 bases from V and 1 base from J, with 6 bases between. Germline V gives CDR1 SQVTM, CDR2 ANQGSEA. The CDR3 region has the DNA TGCAGCGTTGAAGAAAGCAGCCAAGAGACCCAGTACTTC. Translated, it gives CSVEESSQETQYF.

The chain employs TRBV25-1 and TRBJ2-7, with TRBD1 as a possible D gene (7 bases). V dropped 2 bases and J dropped 4 bases, with 18 bases sitting between them. The CDR3 contains 16 residues. Germline CDR1 reads MGHDK; CDR2 reads SYGVNS. The CDR3 DNA reads as TGTGCCAGCAGTGAACGGCGGGACAGCCTTCTTTACGAGCAGTACTTC. Protein sequence: CASSERRDSLLYEQYF.

This clone was seen more than once but under ten times. This chain links TRBV6-5 with TRBJ1-2; D is possibly TRBD1 (5 bases). Trimming pared 5 bases from V and 4 bases from J, leaving 14 bases between. Germline values: CDR1 MNHEY, CDR2 SVGAGI. This CDR3 contains 14 residues. The CDR3 reads CASSLGASSYGYTF. The CDR3 bases are TGTGCCAGCAGTCTAGGGGCCTCTTCCTATGGCTACACCTTC.

This clone turned up a few times. This CDR3 reads CATTLQGNTQYF. CDR3 nucleotides: TGTGCCACCACCCTTCAGGGGAATACGCAGTATTTT. This rearrangement joins TRBV28 to TRBJ2-3; D possibly corresponds to TRBD1 (6 bases). CDR3 length equals 12 residues. CDR1 MDHEN and CDR2 SYDVKM come from the germline V gene. V shed 10 bases and J shed 7 bases, with 15 bases lying between them.